This is a list of T cell receptor beta chains from one sample in a study of T cells in Graves' hyperthyroidism and ophthalmopathy. In TCRdb, the multiplex PCR reads were re-called with MiXCR into one record per CDR3 protein. The repertoire holds about 640,000 distinct CDR3 sequences, with approximately 14% as singletons. The sequenced sample was blood. These receptors were obtained from a woman aged 45-60 years with Graves' ophthalmopathy. The conserved cysteine and the conserved F or W are not part of the CDR3 here.

TRBV28,ASSLIRQGTYNEQF
TRBV4-2,ASSQGIQQASSYNSPLH
TRBV11-2,ASSRTARSGDYEQY
TRBV28,ASSLISGFNEQY
TRBV5-1,ASSLELDRADTQY
TRBV3-1,ASSLSESSYNEQF
TRBV11-2,ASSLDHGANTEAF
TRBV16,ASIPSDRVFYEQY
TRBV12-3/TRBV12-4,ASRRQGLSYNEQF
TRBV5-1,ASSLGAGGPVKNIQY
TRBV10-3,AISETGSSYNSPLH
TRBV28,ASIREGDYEQY
TRBV11-1,ASSPSRWQSSYNEQF
TRBV7-9,ASSTTSVNTGELF
TRBV6-2/TRBV6-3,ASSYSATGDGYT
TRBV24-1,ATSDGSVNTGELF
TRBV7-9,ASSFGQAGPRFPGINYGYT
TRBV2,ASTRAIYEQY
TRBV2,ASRPGDMNTEAF
TRBV6-1,ASSDNLQPTTEQY
TRBV20-1,SASWAVDQPQH
TRBV29-1,SVDLLAGANTQY
TRBV5-1,ASSLAFQGTRNTEAF
TRBV28,ASSLEIGNSPLH
TRBV4-1,ASSQGPAGGSYEQY
TRBV7-9,ASSLGGRGDEKLF
TRBV7-9,ASSSWEGRGVYEQY